Following are 8 T cell receptor beta chains from one sample sequenced in a study of graft-versus-host responses after intestinal transplantation. Co-plated with roughly 200,000 CFSE-labeled responder cells were roughly 200,000 irradiated, violet-dye-labeled stimulator cells. Method: immunoSEQ multiplex PCR; TCRdb's copy keeps in-frame clones and lacks some. The profile shows 4,500 or so clones, 25% to 30% of them singletons. The material sequenced was alloreactive CD8+ T cells from a mixed lymphocyte reaction culture, taken before transplantation. Subset meaning: CFSE-low proliferating T cells sorted from approximately six-day pre-transplant mixed lymphocyte reaction (GvH or HvG direction). Source of these receptors: a human patient who was an organ donor for intestinal transplantation.

This clone was seen a single time. CDR3 DNA: TGTGCCAGCAGTTACGCGGGGGGGACCGGGGAGCTGTTTTTT. Its translation: CASSYAGGTGELFF. This rearrangement joins TRBV6-6 to TRBJ2-2; 9 positions match TRBD2. Germline CDR1 reads MNHNY; CDR2 reads SVGAGI (reference sequence). The CDR3 has 14 residues. With 2 bases clipped from V and 5 bases from J, the junction kept 0 bases outside the gene matches.

This clone was observed a handful of times. This chain's CDR3 is CASSYGGAAQAFF. CDR3 nucleotides: TGTGCCAGCAGTTACGGGGGGGCAGCCCAAGCTTTCTTT. V is TRBV6-5 and J is TRBJ1-1, with a weak D call TRBD1 (6 bases). Between the trimmed V and J ends, which lost 2 bases and 9 bases, there was a span of 13 bases. CDR1 and CDR2 from the germline V gene are MNHEY and SVGAGI. The CDR3 is 13 amino acids.

This clone is deemed large. V and J are TRBV29-1 and TRBJ2-2, with 14 positions matching TRBD2. The CDR3 covers 16 residues. The ends lost 4 bases at V and 6 bases at J; junction bases unmatched: 7. Germline CDR1 reads SQVTM; CDR2 reads ANQGSEA. This CDR3 is CSVVGTSGGYAGELFF. In nucleotides, the CDR3 is TGCAGCGTTGTAGGGACTAGCGGGGGCTACGCCGGGGAGCTGTTTTTT.

By its share, this clone is medium-sized. The J gene is TRBJ2-1, the V gene TRBV6-5; 8 bases are shared with TRBD2. Losses at the gene ends were 2 bases for V and 10 bases for J; bases not matched to a gene: 10. From germline, CDR1 is MNHEY and CDR2 SVGAGI. There are 15 residues in the CDR3. The CDR3: CASSYRRGGPGEQFF. The CDR3 nucleotides are TGTGCCAGCAGTTACCGTCGCGGGGGGCCCGGGGAGCAGTTCTTC.

The rearrangement joins TRBV29-1 to TRBJ2-7, with 8 bases matching TRBD2. Per the germline V gene, CDR1 is SQVTM and CDR2 is ANQGSEA. CDR3 size: 12 residues. The trim removed 4 bases at V and 7 bases at J, leaving 6 bases unmatched. CDR3 bases: TGCAGCGTTGGTCGGGGGGGGGAAGAGCAGTACGTC. Translation gives CSVGRGGEEQYV.

This clone turned up a few times. This sequence joins TRBV28 and TRBJ2-3, with TRBD2 identical over 9 bases. Germline V gene sequence: CDR1 MDHEN, CDR2 SYDVKM. The V gene end was trimmed by 9 bases and the J gene end by 6 bases; junction bases not matched to a gene: 7. CDR3 size: 13 residues. Here the CDR3 reads CASEGLARDTQYF. CDR3 nucleotide sequence: TGTGCCAGTGAGGGACTAGCAAGGGATACGCAGTATTTT. Using reference TRBV28 and TRBJ2-3 for the parts outside the CDR3, the full variable domain is DVKVTQSSRYLVKRTGEKVFLECVQDMDHENMFWYRQDPGLGLRLIYFSYDVKMKEKGDIPEGYSVSREKKERFSLILESASTNQTSMYLCASEGLARDTQYFGPGTRLTVL.

The chain carries TRBV7-9 and TRBJ2-1, with TRBD1 matching over 8 bases. The germline V gene encodes CDR1 SEHNR and CDR2 FQNEAQ (reference sequence). With V trimmed by 4 bases and J by 3 bases, 14 bases remained unmatched. The CDR3 totals 18 residues. The CDR3 bases are TGTGCCAGCAGCTCCCGGCCCAGTCAGGGGGCCCACTACAATGAGCAGTTCTTC. Translation gives CASSSRPSQGAHYNEQFF.

The rearrangement links TRBV7-8 to TRBJ2-7, with TRBD1 identical over 9 bases. CDR1 and CDR2 from the germline V gene are SGHVS and FQNEAQ. The junction had 10 bases not matched to a gene; V was cut back by 3 bases and J by 4 bases. The CDR3 sequence is 16 residues long. The CDR3 DNA reads as TGTGCCAGCAGCTTTACCGGGACAGGGTCCCCATACGAGCAGTACGTC. As protein: CASSFTGTGSPYEQYV.